This entry features one TCR beta chain sequence. Its antigen is undetermined. TCRdb processed the reads anew with MiXCR; each CDR3 protein has one entry. Here the sample spans 830,000 or so distinct CDR3 sequences, around a third being singletons. The sample belongs to a study of T cell repertoires in cytomegalovirus infection. Whole-study context: CMV epitopes that were recently identified and HLA-C-restricted were used alongside well-studied HLA-B-restricted ones. General study results and limits: Ex vivo, HLA-C-restricted CMV-specific TCR beta clonotypes prevailed over the rest of the response.

This CDR3 comprises 14 residues. Germline V CDR1 and CDR2: LNHNV, YYDKDF (reference sequence). With V trimmed by 6 bases and J by 0 bases, 2 bases remained unmatched. The sequence was collected from a human donor in good health (CMV status not recorded). Some clones in this sample may be carry-over from other donors' samples. The chain employs TRBV15 and TRBJ1-3; 7 nucleotides match TRBD1. The sequenced sample was cultured CD8+ T cells from PBMCs, obtained from culture after CMV antigen stimulation. CDR3 DNA: TGTGCCACCAGGGACAGGAGCTCTGGAAACACCATATATTTT. This encodes CATRDRSSGNTIYF.